Listed below are T cell receptor beta chains from one sample, sequenced in a study of cytomegalovirus exposure and HLA in healthy donors. Profiled with immunoSEQ multiplex PCR; TCRdb holds only in-frame clones, not every one. The table shows some 130,000 clones, with approximately 75% occurring only once. Sequencing was carried out using PBMCs. All receptors derive from a man aged 50-60 years in good health and CMV-seropositive. The CDR3 runs from the conserved cysteine through the conserved F or W. The D gene is left open where the match is weak. For some rows the clone size is stated as once, few or many, or as a class when expanded; others skip it.

TRBV10-3	.	.	TRBJ2-7	TGTGCCATCAGTGAGTCTACTAGCGAGCAGTACTTC	CAISESTSEQYF
TRBV5-8	few	.	TRBJ1-1	TGTGCCAGCAGCTTGGTCCTTGCTAGGGCTTTCTTT	CASSLVLARAFF
TRBV27	.	TRBD1	TRBJ2-1	TGTGCCAGCAGCGCAGCACAGGGGATCAATGAGCAGTTCTTC	CASSAAQGINEQFF
TRBV6-5	few	TRBD1	TRBJ2-3	TGTGCCAGCAGTTACTCAGGGGGCCGAAGTAATACGCAGTATTTT	CASSYSGGRSNTQYF
TRBV29-1	.	TRBD1	TRBJ1-1	TGCAGCGTTGAAGGACAGGGTGGTCGGTACGCTTTCTTT	CSVEGQGGRYAFF
TRBV9	.	TRBD1	TRBJ1-4	TGTGCCAGCAGCGAACAGACAGGGCACCGGGAAAAACTGTTTTTT	CASSEQTGHREKLFF
TRBV19	.	.	TRBJ2-3	TGTGCCAGTAGGCCGGTGGGCCGTGGCACAGATACGCAGTATTTT	CASRPVGRGTDTQYF
TRBV10-2	.	.	TRBJ1-1	TGCGCCAGCCTCGGTATGAACACTGAAGCTTTCTTT	CASLGMNTEAFF
TRBV7-2	.	.	TRBJ1-1	TGTGCCAGCAGCCTAAGCACAGGGTCCACCCTAACTGAAGCTTTCTTT	CASSLSTGSTLTEAFF
TRBV5-1	.	TRBD1	TRBJ1-2	TGCGCCAGCAGCCCCGAGACAGGGGGCGCGGGTGGCTACACCTTC	CASSPETGGAGGYTF
TRBV2	.	.	TRBJ1-1	TGTGCCAGCGGCCCACAGGGCACTGAAGCTTTCTTT	CASGPQGTEAFF
TRBV2	.	TRBD1	TRBJ1-2	TGTGCCAGCAGTGGGGACAGGTATAACTATGGCTACACCTTC	CASSGDRYNYGYTF
TRBV19	.	.	TRBJ2-7	TGTGCCAGTAGTAGTATCGGAGGTCCACTCTCCTACGAGCAGTACTTC	CASSSIGGPLSYEQYF
TRBV18	.	.	TRBJ1-2	TGTGCCAGCTCACCACGGTCTACTAACTATGGCTACACCTTC	CASSPRSTNYGYTF
TRBV5-1	.	.	TRBJ1-1	TGCGCCAGCAGCTTGCCGGGGGGAAGTGATGAAGCTTTCTTT	CASSLPGGSDEAFF
TRBV14	.	TRBD1	TRBJ2-7	TGTGCCAGCAGCCTTGCAGGATTACGACAGGGCATATACGAGCAGTACTTC	CASSLAGLRQGIYEQYF
TRBV12-5	.	.	TRBJ1-1	TGTGCTAGTGGTTTGCCGGACATGAACACTGAAGCTTTCTTT	CASGLPDMNTEAFF
TRBV7-6	.	TRBD1	TRBJ1-1	TGTGCCAGCAGCAGGACAGGGGGCCACCCTGAAGCTTTCTTT	CASSRTGGHPEAFF
TRBV5-5	few	TRBD1	TRBJ2-7	TGTGCCAGCAGCACGGACAGGAAGGGGCAGTACTTC	CASSTDRKGQYF
TRBV5-1	.	.	TRBJ2-6	TGCGCCAGCAGCTTGGGCCCTGCCAGCTCTGGGGCCAACGTCCTGACTTTC	CASSLGPASSGANVLTF
TRBV4-2	few	.	TRBJ2-1	TGTGCCAGCAGCCAAGCGAGTTACAATGAGCAGTTCTTC	CASSQASYNEQFF
TRBV7-2	.	.	TRBJ1-3	TGTGCCAGCAGCTTAGACAGCTCTGGAAACACCATATATTTT	CASSLDSSGNTIYF
TRBV4-1	.	TRBD1	TRBJ2-1	TGCGCCAGCAGCCCTTCCGGGACAGCGGACAATGAGCAGTTCTTC	CASSPSGTADNEQFF
TRBV2	.	TRBD1	TRBJ1-2	TGTGCCAGCAGTCAACCCGACAGGGACTATGGCTACACCTTC	CASSQPDRDYGYTF
TRBV7-9	.	TRBD1	TRBJ1-2	TGTGCCAGCAGCGTGGGACAGTTATATGGCTACACCTTC	CASSVGQLYGYTF
TRBV11-3	.	TRBD2	TRBJ2-1	TGTGCCAGCAGGGTTGGAACTAGCGGTTACAATGAGCAGTTCTTC	CASRVGTSGYNEQFF
TRBV11-3	few	.	TRBJ2-1	TGTGCCAGCAGCTTAGATCTGAGGCGAGCATCGCAGTTCTTC	CASSLDLRRASQFF
TRBV7-6	few	.	TRBJ1-1	TGTGCCAGCAGCTTGGCTTGGGGCGAAGCTTTCTTT	CASSLAWGEAFF
TRBV7-9	.	.	TRBJ2-7	TGTGCCAGCAGCCGGGACACCCCCTACGAGCAGTACTTC	CASSRDTPYEQYF
TRBV2	.	.	TRBJ2-2	TGTGCCAGCAGTGAAGAAAGTACATTGAACACCGGGGAGCTGTTTTTT	CASSEESTLNTGELFF
TRBV4-1	.	.	TRBJ1-1	TGCGCCAGCAGCCCCGGAGACGGGGACAAGAACACTGAAGCTTTCTTT	CASSPGDGDKNTEAFF
TRBV5-1	.	TRBD1	TRBJ2-5	TGCGCCAGCAGCTTGGGAGGCCTCGGGTCAGGGGGCCAAGAGACCCAGTACTTC	CASSLGGLGSGGQETQYF
TRBV2	.	TRBD1	TRBJ1-3	TGTGCCAGCAGCGTGGACAGGCTCTCTGGAAACACCATATATTTT	CASSVDRLSGNTIYF
TRBV7-9	.	.	TRBJ2-1	TGTGCCAGCAGCCTAGAGCGGCAGTTCTTC	CASSLERQFF
TRBV7-9	.	.	TRBJ1-1	TGTGCCTTCGTCCCGGGAGGCACTGAAGCTTTCTTT	CAFVPGGTEAFF